One sample yielded the 20 T cell receptor beta chains listed below, sequenced in a study of metastatic and nonmetastatic thyroid tumors. Via MiXCR, TCRdb re-called the PCR reads. The sample has tens of thousands of clones, roughly 22% seen once. Each patient went into thyroid surgery without having received any treatment. The sample comprised tumor tissue. These TCRs come from a female donor with papillary thyroid cancer or a benign thyroid nodule (not recorded which). Some clones in this sample may be carry-over from other donors' samples.

The genes are TRBV6-1 and TRBJ2-7; no definite D call. CDR1 is MNHNS, CDR2 SASEGT, per germline. With 8 bases removed from V and 3 bases from J, the gap between germline ends came to 11 bases. CDR3 size: 12 residues. The DNA of the CDR3 is TGTGCCAGCCTCGACAATTACTACGAGCAGTACTTC. Translating gives CASLDNYYEQYF.

This clone came up a few times. As the CDR3 is not closed by the conserved phenylalanine or tryptophan, this likely results from a read error. This chain links TRBV28 with TRBJ1-5; weak D call: TRBD1 (6 bases). This CDR3 is built from 15 residues. Looked up from germline, CDR1 is MDHEN and CDR2 is SYDVKM. The CDR3, as DNA: TGTGCCAGCAGTCCGGCGGGGGCGCGCAATCAGCCACAGCATTTA. This encodes CASSPAGARNQPQHL.

This clone is judged medium-sized. The genes are TRBV10-3 and TRBJ2-2; 11 nucleotides match TRBD1. Germline CDR1 ENHRY, CDR2 SYGVKD. V was pared by 10 bases and J by 5 bases, with 6 bases of the junction left unmatched. The CDR3 is made up of 14 amino acids. The CDR3 is CATGTGGDTGELFF. For the CDR3, the DNA is TGTGCCACTGGGACAGGGGGGGATACCGGGGAGCTGTTTTTT.

This clone was observed a handful of times. Being one base from a much bigger clone, this may be a read error. J is TRBJ2-2 and V is TRBV7-6; D might be TRBD2 (7 bases). V shed 0 bases and J shed 5 bases, with 13 bases lying between them. The CDR3 runs 16 residues. Looked up from germline, CDR1 is SGHVS and CDR2 is FNYEAQ. CDR3 DNA: TGTGCCAGCAGCTTAGCCGGGGGGCTCTGGACCGGGGAGCTGTTTTTT. The encoded protein is CASSLAGGLWTGELFF.

The chain uses TRBV15 and TRBJ1-4; D is unresolved. CDR1 and CDR2 from the germline V gene are LNHNV and YYDKDF (reference sequence). CDR3 size: 16 residues. Trimming stripped 4 bases from V and 7 bases from J, with 19 bases between. The CDR3, as DNA: TGTGCCACCAGCACCGGGCTCGGAACGGGCGCTGAAAAACTGTTTTTT. Protein product: CATSTGLGTGAEKLFF.

Here the CDR3 DNA reads TGTGCCAGCAGTCCAAGACTAGCGTTAGAAGAGACCCAGTACTTC. Translation gives CASSPRLALEETQYF. The chain links TRBV28 to TRBJ2-5; 8 bases map to TRBD2. The trim removed 5 bases at V and 3 bases at J, leaving 8 bases unmatched. Looked up from germline, CDR1 is MDHEN and CDR2 is SYDVKM. The CDR3 consists of 15 residues.

In the case of this clone: An end of the junction differs from the germline gene, which may be a read error. In the same sample, other DNA sequences code for this CDR3. This rearrangement joins TRBV28 to TRBJ1-2; D ambiguous. Germline assignment: CDR1 MDHEN and CDR2 SYDVKM. CDR3 size: 14 residues. The chain's CDR3 is CASSLGRILYGYTF. The CDR3 coding sequence is TGTGCCAGCAGTTTAGGCAGGATCCTCTATGGCTACACATTC.

This clone rates as medium-sized. This rearrangement joins TRBV12-3 or TRBV12-4 to TRBJ2-7; a possible D gene is TRBD2 (5 bases). The V gene lost 5 bases and the J gene lost 3 bases, with 14 bases spanning the gap. The CDR3 is 14 residues long. The CDR3 DNA reads TGTGCCAGCAGTCTAAGCGGTATCCACTACGAGCAGTACTTC. Translating it yields CASSLSGIHYEQYF.

The chain has TRBV20-1 and TRBJ2-5; D possibly corresponds to TRBD1 (5 bases). The CDR3 loop spans 12 amino acids. Trimming removed 5 bases at V and 4 bases at J, with 11 bases between. Germline V gives CDR1 DFQATT, CDR2 SNEGSKA (reference sequence). The CDR3 DNA sequence: TGCAGTGCTTCCCTAGGGGTAGAGACCCAGTACTTC. This codes for CSASLGVETQYF.

The J gene is TRBJ2-2, the V gene TRBV11-2; possible D gene TRBD2, 7 bases. The CDR3 is 19 residues long. With 4 bases removed from V and 4 bases from J, the gap between germline ends came to 25 bases. From germline, CDR1 is SGHAT and CDR2 FQNNGV. The DNA for the CDR3 is TGTGCCAGCAGCTGTGGGGGGGCAGGGAGAGTCTCCCGCACCGGGGAGCTGTTTTTT. Encoded protein: CASSCGGAGRVSRTGELFF. Drawing the rest from reference TRBV11-2 and TRBJ2-2, the complete variable domain is EAGVAQSPRYKIIEKRQSVAFWCNPISGHATLYWYQQILGQGPKLLIQFQNNGVVDDSQLPKDRFSAERLKGVDSTLKIQPAKLEDSAVYLCASSCGGAGRVSRTGELFFGEGSRLTVL.

The chain uses TRBV6-1 and TRBJ2-7; D is ambiguous. In germline, CDR1 is MNHNS, CDR2 SASEGT. The germline V and J ends were trimmed by 5 bases and 3 bases, with 8 bases remaining between them. The CDR3 covers 12 residues. The CDR3 is CASSPNSYEQYF. The CDR3 DNA follows: TGTGCCAGCAGTCCAAACAGCTACGAGCAGTACTTC.

V gene TRBV6-5 combines with J gene TRBJ2-7; TRBD1 matches 10 bases. The CDR3 covers 14 residues. Per the germline V gene, CDR1 is MNHEY and CDR2 is SVGAGI. Losses at the gene ends were 0 bases for V and 6 bases for J; bases not matched to a gene: 2. Here the CDR3 reads CASSYSGDRGEQYF. The CDR3 coding sequence is TGTGCCAGCAGTTACTCGGGGGACAGGGGCGAGCAGTACTTC.

The chain uses TRBV4-1 and TRBJ2-7; D possibly corresponds to TRBD1 (6 bases). V lost 3 bases and J lost 6, with 12 bases in between. Germline values: CDR1 MGHRA, CDR2 YSYEKL. This CDR3 is built from 13 residues. The CDR3, as DNA: TGCGCCAGCAGCCACCCCATCAGGGGCGAGCAGTACTTC. This gives the protein CASSHPIRGEQYF.

The rearrangement links TRBV27 to TRBJ1-1; D unresolved. This CDR3 has 12 amino acids. Trimming shortened V by 6 bases and J by 6 bases, and 11 bases separated the two germline ends. Looked up from germline, CDR1 is MNHEY and CDR2 is SMNVEV (reference sequence). CDR3 sequence reads: CASRYIGSEAFF. CDR3 coding DNA: TGTGCCAGCAGATATATAGGTTCTGAAGCTTTCTTT.

This clone was seen ten or more times. V usage is TRBV28 and J usage is TRBJ2-6; D is unclear. This CDR3 is built from 14 residues. The V end lost 6 bases, the J end lost 0 bases, and 6 bases lay between the germline ends. The germline V gene encodes CDR1 MDHEN and CDR2 SYDVKM. The CDR3 DNA reads TGTGCCAGCAGGACCTTCTCTGGGGCCAACGTCCTGACTTTC. Translating it yields CASRTFSGANVLTF. Supplemented by reference TRBV28 and TRBJ2-6, the full variable domain reads DVKVTQSSRYLVKRTGEKVFLECVQDMDHENMFWYRQDPGLGLRLIYFSYDVKMKEKGDIPEGYSVSREKKERFSLILESASTNQTSMYLCASRTFSGANVLTFGAGSRLTVL.

This clone was seen many times. The chain carries TRBV4-2 and TRBJ2-1, with no clear D. The V end lost 1 base, the J end lost 8 bases, and 15 bases lay between the germline ends. The V gene's germline CDR1 is LGHNA and CDR2 YNFKEQ. The CDR3 contains 15 residues. As DNA, the CDR3 is TGTGCCAGCAGCCAAGGGGTCCACGGTCCCCATGAGCAGTTCTTC. Protein sequence: CASSQGVHGPHEQFF.

There are a few counts of this clone. Additional DNA sequences in this sample encode the identical CDR3. The genes are TRBV2 and TRBJ2-1, with D tentatively TRBD2 (5 bases). The V and J ends lost 8 bases and 3 bases respectively, with 17 bases between them. The CDR3 is made up of 15 amino acids. Germline lookup yields CDR1 SNHLY and CDR2 FYNNEI. CDR3 bases: TGTGCCAGCGCCACTGAGCGTGAGGGCTACAATGAGCAGTTCTTC. It codes for CASATEREGYNEQFF.

Comments on this clone: One junction end disagrees with the germline gene, perhaps due to a read error. The chain has TRBV9 and TRBJ2-3, with TRBD2 as a possible D gene (7 bases). Germline assignment: CDR1 SGDLS and CDR2 YYNGEE. The CDR3 contains 15 residues. The CDR3 DNA is TGTGCCAGCAGCGTAGGAAGGGGGGGCACATATACGCATTATTTT. Its translation is CASSVGRGGTYTHYF.

On this clone: The junction and the germline gene differ at one end; a read error may be behind it. The chain combines TRBV6-1 with TRBJ1-4, with D possibly being TRBD1 (6 bases). CDR1 is MNHNS and CDR2 is SASEGT in the germline V gene. This CDR3 comprises 15 residues. DNA for the CDR3: TGTGCTAGCAGTGGATCGACAGGTATCAATGAAAAACTGTTTTTT. Amino acids: CASSGSTGINEKLFF.

V usage is TRBV3-1 and J usage is TRBJ1-5; D remains unclear. This CDR3 contains 12 residues. Trimming took off 8 bases at V and 4 bases at J, with 9 bases between the two ends. Per germline, CDR1 LGHDT and CDR2 YNNKEL (reference sequence). The CDR3 protein is CASDPLNQPQHF. The CDR3 DNA reads TGTGCCAGCGACCCCCTTAATCAGCCCCAGCATTTT.